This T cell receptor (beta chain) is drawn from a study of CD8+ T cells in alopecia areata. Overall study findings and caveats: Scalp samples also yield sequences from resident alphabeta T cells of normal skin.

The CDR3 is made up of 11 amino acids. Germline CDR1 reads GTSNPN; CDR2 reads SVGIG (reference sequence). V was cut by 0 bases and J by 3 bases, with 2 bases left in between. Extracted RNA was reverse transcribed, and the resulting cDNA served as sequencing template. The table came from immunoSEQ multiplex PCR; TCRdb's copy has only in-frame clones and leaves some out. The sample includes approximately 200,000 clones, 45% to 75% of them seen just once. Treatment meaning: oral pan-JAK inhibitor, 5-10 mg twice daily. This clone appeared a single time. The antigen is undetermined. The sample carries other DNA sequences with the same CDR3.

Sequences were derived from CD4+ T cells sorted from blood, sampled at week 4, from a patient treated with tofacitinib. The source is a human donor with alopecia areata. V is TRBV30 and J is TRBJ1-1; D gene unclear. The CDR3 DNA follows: TGTGCCTGGAGTGTGGACACTGAAGCTTTCTTT. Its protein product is CAWSVDTEAFF.